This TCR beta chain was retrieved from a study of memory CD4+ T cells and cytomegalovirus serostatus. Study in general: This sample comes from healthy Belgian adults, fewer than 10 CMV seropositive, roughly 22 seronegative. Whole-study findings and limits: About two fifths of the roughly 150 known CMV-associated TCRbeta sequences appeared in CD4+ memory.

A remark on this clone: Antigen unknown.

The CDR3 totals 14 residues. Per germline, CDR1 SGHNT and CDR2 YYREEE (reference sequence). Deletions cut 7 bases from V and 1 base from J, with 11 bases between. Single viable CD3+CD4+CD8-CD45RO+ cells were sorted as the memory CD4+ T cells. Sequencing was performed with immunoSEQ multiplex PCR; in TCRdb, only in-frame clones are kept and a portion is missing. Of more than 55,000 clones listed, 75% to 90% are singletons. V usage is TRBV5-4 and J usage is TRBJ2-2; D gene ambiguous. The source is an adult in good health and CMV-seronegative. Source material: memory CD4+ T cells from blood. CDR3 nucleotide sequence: TGTGCCAGCGGCCGGCGTGGGAACACCGGGGAGCTGTTTTTT. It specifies CASGRRGNTGELFF.